The present entry profiles one T cell receptor (beta chain) with its context. As yet, its antigen is unknown. These data belong to a study of vaccination and CD4 T cells after COVID-19. Study summary: Convalescent patients gave post-COVID blood a median roughly 96 days post-diagnosis, range 35 to 161. The study collected post-vaccine samples a median around 66 days after dose two, with a range of 14 to 241.

The V gene end was trimmed by 1 base and the J gene end by 0 bases; junction bases not matched to a gene: 17. The germline CDR1 and CDR2 sequences are DFQATT and SNEGSKA (reference sequence). The CDR3 is 19 residues long. Sequencing of the DNA from cultured CD4+ T cells was carried out with the Oncomine TCR Beta short-read assay. TCRdb fed the PCR reads into MiXCR, producing one record per CDR3 protein. The sample includes tens of thousands of distinct CDR3 sequences, roughly two fifths of them seen just once. Documented treatment: approximately 9-day PBMC culture with coronavirus spike peptide pools or control peptides (ViraFEST assay). Positive PCR results dated from March to December 2020, before the US Alpha, Beta and Delta variants.

This receptor was obtained from a human donor who had recovered from COVID-19. The chain combines TRBV20-1 with TRBJ1-1, with 7 nucleotides matching TRBD1. The sequenced material came from CD4+ T cells from blood, cultured in vitro. CDR3 nucleotides: TGCAGTGCTAGAGGTCCCCCCCGTCGGGACAGCACTTTGAACACTGAAGCTTTCTTT. Translating it yields CSARGPPRRDSTLNTEAFF.